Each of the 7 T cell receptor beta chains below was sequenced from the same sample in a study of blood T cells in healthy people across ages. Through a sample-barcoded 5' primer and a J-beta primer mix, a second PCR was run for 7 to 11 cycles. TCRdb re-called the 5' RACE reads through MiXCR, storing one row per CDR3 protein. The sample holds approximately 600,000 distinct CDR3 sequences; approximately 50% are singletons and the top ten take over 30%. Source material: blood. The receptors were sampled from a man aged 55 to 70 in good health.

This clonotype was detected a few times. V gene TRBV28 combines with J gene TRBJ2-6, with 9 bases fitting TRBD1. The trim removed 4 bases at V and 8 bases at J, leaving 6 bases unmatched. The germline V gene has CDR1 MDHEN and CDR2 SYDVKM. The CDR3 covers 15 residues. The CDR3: CASSSTGTGTNVLTF. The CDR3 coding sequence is TGTGCCAGCAGTTCCACCGGGACAGGGACCAACGTCCTGACTTTC.

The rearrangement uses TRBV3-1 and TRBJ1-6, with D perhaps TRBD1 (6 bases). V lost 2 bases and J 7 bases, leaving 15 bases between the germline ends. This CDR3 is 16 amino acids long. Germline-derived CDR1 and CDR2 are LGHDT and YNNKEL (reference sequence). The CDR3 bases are TGTGCCAGCAGCCAACGGCCAGGGGTAAAAAATTCACCCCTCCACTTT. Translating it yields CASSQRPGVKNSPLHF.

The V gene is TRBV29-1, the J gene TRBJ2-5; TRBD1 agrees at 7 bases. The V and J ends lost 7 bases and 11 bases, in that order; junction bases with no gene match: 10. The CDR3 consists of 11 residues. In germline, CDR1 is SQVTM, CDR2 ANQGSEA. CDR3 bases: TGCAGCGCGACAGGGAGCAATGAGCAGTACTTC. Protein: CSATGSNEQYF. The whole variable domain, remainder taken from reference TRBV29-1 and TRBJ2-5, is SAVISQKPSRDICQRGTSLTIQCQVDSQVTMMFWYRQQPGQSLTLIATANQGSEATYESGFVIDKFPISRPNLTFSTLTVSNMSPEDSSIYLCSATGSNEQYFGPGTRLLVL.

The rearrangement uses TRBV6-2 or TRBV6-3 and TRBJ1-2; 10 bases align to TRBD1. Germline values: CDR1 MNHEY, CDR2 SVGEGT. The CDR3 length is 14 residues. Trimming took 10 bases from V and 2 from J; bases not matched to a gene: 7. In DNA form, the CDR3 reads TGTGCCACCGTTTCGGGACAGGGGAACTATGGCTACACCTTC. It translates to CATVSGQGNYGYTF.

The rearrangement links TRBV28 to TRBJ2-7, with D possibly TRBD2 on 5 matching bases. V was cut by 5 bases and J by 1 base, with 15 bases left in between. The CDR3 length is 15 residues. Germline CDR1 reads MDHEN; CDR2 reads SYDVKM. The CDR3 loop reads CASSLQPGGSYEQYF. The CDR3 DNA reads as TGTGCCAGCAGTCTCCAGCCCGGCGGGTCCTACGAGCAGTACTTC.

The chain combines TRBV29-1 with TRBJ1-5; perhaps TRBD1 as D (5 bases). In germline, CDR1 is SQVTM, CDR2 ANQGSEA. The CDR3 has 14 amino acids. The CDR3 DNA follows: TGCAACCGGGACGGGGTAGGGCGGAATCAGCCCCAGCATTTT. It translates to CNRDGVGRNQPQHF.

This CDR3 reads CASSPPRDPAQYF. CDR3 DNA sequence: TGTGCCAGCAGCCCACCCAGGGACCCCGCGCAGTACTTC. The J gene is TRBJ2-7, the V gene TRBV4-2; D is perhaps TRBD1 or TRBD2 (5 bases each). The CDR3 sequence is 13 residues long. Looked up from germline, CDR1 is LGHNA and CDR2 is YNFKEQ. V was shortened by 4 bases and J by 9 bases, with 16 bases between the two germline ends.